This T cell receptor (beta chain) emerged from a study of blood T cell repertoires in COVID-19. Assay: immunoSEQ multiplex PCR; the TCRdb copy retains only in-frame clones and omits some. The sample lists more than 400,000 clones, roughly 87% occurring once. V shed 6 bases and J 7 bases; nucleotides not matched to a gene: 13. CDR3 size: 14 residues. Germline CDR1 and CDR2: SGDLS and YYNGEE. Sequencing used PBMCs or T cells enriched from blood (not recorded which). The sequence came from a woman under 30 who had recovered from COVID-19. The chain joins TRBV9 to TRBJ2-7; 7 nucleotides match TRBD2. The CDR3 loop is CASNPSGAYPEQYF. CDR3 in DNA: TGTGCCAGCAACCCAAGCGGGGCTTACCCTGAGCAGTACTTC. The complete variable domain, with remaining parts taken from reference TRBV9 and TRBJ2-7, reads DSGVTQTPKHLITATGQRVTLRCSPRSGDLSVYWYQQSLDQGLQFLIQYYNGEERAKGNILERFSAQQFPDLHSELNLSSLELGDSALYFCASNPSGAYPEQYFGPGTRLTVT.